These T cell receptor beta chains were read from a single sample in a study of blood T cells in healthy people across ages. TCRdb re-called the 5' RACE reads through MiXCR, storing one row per CDR3 protein. The data hold under 1,000,000 distinct CDR3 sequences, with about 47% observed a single time. Specimen: blood. The receptors were gathered from a man older than 75 in good health. Each CDR3 is given with its conserved first and last residue. The D gene is left open where the match is weak. Clone sizes are given selectively: once, few, many, or a class where the clone is expanded.

d_gene	v_gene	j_gene	abundance	CDR3nt	CDR3aa
.	TRBV18	TRBJ2-7	.	TGTGCCAGCTCAGCCAGGGACACCTCCTACGAGCAGTACTTC	CASSARDTSYEQYF
TRBD2	TRBV2	TRBJ2-7	.	TGTGCCAGCAGTGAAGATACTAGCGGGAGGGGGAATGAGCAGTACTTC	CASSEDTSGRGNEQYF
.	TRBV12-3/TRBV12-4	TRBJ2-1	few	TGTGCCGGCGGGAAGGGTGAGCAGTTCTTC	CAGGKGEQFF
TRBD1	TRBV9	TRBJ2-5	.	TGTGCCAGCAGCGAACAGACAGGGGGCTTAGAGACCCAGTACTTC	CASSEQTGGLETQYF
TRBD2	TRBV20-1	TRBJ2-7	.	TGCAGTGCTAAAGGGAGGGCATCCTACGAGCAGTACTTC	CSAKGRASYEQYF
TRBD2	TRBV20-1	TRBJ2-1	.	TGCAGTGCTAGACCCCCGGGACTAGCCTCCTACAATGAGCAGTTCTTC	CSARPPGLASYNEQFF
.	TRBV27	TRBJ2-1	.	TGTGCCAGACCTCGCTTGGATGAGCAGTTCTTC	CARPRLDEQFF
TRBD2	TRBV12-3/TRBV12-4	TRBJ2-7	few	TGTGCCAGCAGTTTAGTCGCTAGCGGGAGCGGCGGAGAGCAGTACTTC	CASSLVASGSGGEQYF
.	TRBV14	TRBJ1-2	.	TGTGCCAGCAGCCAAGATCTTACGGGGGTCGGCTACACCTTC	CASSQDLTGVGYTF
.	TRBV6-1	TRBJ1-5	.	TGTGCCAGCAGGGCTGAGACATATGACAATCAGCCCCAGCATTTT	CASRAETYDNQPQHF
TRBD2	TRBV7-2	TRBJ2-3	.	TGTGCCAGCATTCCGCGGGAGGGCCCCACAGATACGCAGTATTTT	CASIPREGPTDTQYF
TRBD2	TRBV4-2	TRBJ2-1	.	TGTGCCAGCAGCCAAGACCGGACTAGCCTATACAATGAGCAGTTCTTC	CASSQDRTSLYNEQFF
.	TRBV4-2	TRBJ2-7	.	TGTGCCAGCAGCCAAGATGGCGTAGAGGGTGGGTACGAGCAGTACTTC	CASSQDGVEGGYEQYF
.	TRBV18	TRBJ1-1	.	TGTGCCAGCTCACCACTAAACGGACAGCAGAACACTGAAGCTTTCTTT	CASSPLNGQQNTEAFF
TRBD1	TRBV7-9	TRBJ1-4	.	TGTGCCAGCAGCCCACTAGGACAGGCGGAGGGAAAACTGTTTTTT	CASSPLGQAEGKLFF
TRBD2	TRBV29-1	TRBJ2-7	few	TGCAGCGTTGAAATAGCGGGAGGGGGCGAGCAGTACTTC	CSVEIAGGGEQYF
TRBD2	TRBV29-1	TRBJ2-4	once	TGCAGCGCCGGACTAGCGGCCAACATTCAGTACTTC	CSAGLAANIQYF
.	TRBV20-1	TRBJ2-1	.	TGCAGTGCTAGAGATAGAACCCGCAATGAGCAGTTCTTC	CSARDRTRNEQFF
.	TRBV20-1	TRBJ2-7	.	TGCAGTGCTAGCGGGACCCACCCCTACGAGCAGTACTTC	CSASGTHPYEQYF
.	TRBV24-1	TRBJ1-5	.	TGTGCCACCAGTGAGTCAAACAGGGTTAGCAATCAGCCCCAGCATTTT	CATSESNRVSNQPQHF
.	TRBV6-1	TRBJ2-3	.	TGTGCCAGCTTGAGAGGCGGATACACAGATACGCAGTATTTT	CASLRGGYTDTQYF
.	TRBV21-1	TRBJ2-2	.	TGTGCCAGCAGCAACAAGGACACAGACACCGGGGAGCTGTTTTTT	CASSNKDTDTGELFF
TRBD1	TRBV12-3/TRBV12-4	TRBJ1-1	few	TGTGCCAGCAGTTCCCCCCTAGGCTACACAGGGGGCCCGAACACTGAAGCTTTCTTT	CASSSPLGYTGGPNTEAFF
.	TRBV3-1	TRBJ2-2	few	TGTGCCAGCAGCCAATGGAACACCGGGGAGCTGTTTTTT	CASSQWNTGELFF
.	TRBV12-3/TRBV12-4	TRBJ1-2	few	TGTGCCAGCAGTTACAGGGCCAGCTATGGCTACACCTTC	CASSYRASYGYTF
.	TRBV5-5	TRBJ2-7	many	TGTGCCAGCAGCACGAGCGTAGGTCAGAAATACGAGCAGTACTTC	CASSTSVGQKYEQYF
.	TRBV24-1	TRBJ2-3	.	TGTGCCACCAGTGACCCGAAGGGTCCCACAGATACGCAGTATTTT	CATSDPKGPTDTQYF
TRBD1	TRBV5-1	TRBJ2-3	.	TGCGCCAGCAAGGATACAGGGGGAACAGATATGCAGTATTTT	CASKDTGGTDMQYF
.	TRBV3-1	TRBJ1-5	.	TGTGCCAGCAGCCAAGGGGACACCGGCAATCAGCCCCAGCATTTT	CASSQGDTGNQPQHF
.	TRBV30	TRBJ2-3	few	TGTGCCTGGAGTGTAGGGACCAGGGTTGGAGATACGCAGTATTTT	CAWSVGTRVGDTQYF
TRBD2	TRBV6-5	TRBJ2-1	few	TGTGCCAGCAGTTACACTACCTCACTAGCGTCGCGGAACAATGAGCAGTTCTTC	CASSYTTSLASRNNEQFF